The rows below give T cell receptor beta chains drawn from one sample of a study of T-cell memory formation after mild COVID-19. Using its own MiXCR run on the 5' RACE reads, TCRdb lists one record per CDR3 protein. This sample has roughly 130,000 distinct CDR3 sequences, with about a sixth found just once. Sequencing used PBMCs or a T cell subset sorted from them (not recorded which). The receptor source for this set is a man in his late teens or twenties who had mild COVID-19 (a few samples of this study predate the infection). Cell type and time point are not known. Both conserved end residues are part of each CDR3. The order of the fields is D gene, J gene, clone size, V gene, CDR3 protein, CDR3 DNA. The D gene is left open where the match is weak. Clone size is given for some rows only: seen once, a few or many times, or a class if the clone is expanded.

TRBD1 | TRBJ2-7 | few | TRBV12-3/TRBV12-4 | CASSLEGGQGYEQYF | TGTGCCAGCAGTTTAGAGGGGGGACAGGGCTACGAGCAGTACTTC
- | TRBJ1-6 | - | TRBV4-1 | CASSPEEWGNSPLHF | TGCGCCAGCAGCCCAGAGGAGTGGGGGAATTCACCCCTCCACTTT
- | TRBJ2-2 | few | TRBV6-6 | CASTGGPRTGELFF | TGTGCCAGCACTGGGGGGCCGCGGACCGGGGAGCTGTTTTTT
- | TRBJ1-1 | - | TRBV7-2 | CASSFGPEAFF | TGTGCCAGCAGCTTCGGCCCTGAAGCTTTCTTT
- | TRBJ1-2 | few | TRBV6-2/TRBV6-3 | CASRIDGGKHGYTF | TGTGCCAGCAGGATCGACGGGGGGAAGCATGGCTACACCTTC
- | TRBJ1-5 | once | TRBV11-2 | CASSFIDQPQHF | TGTGCCAGCAGCTTTATAGATCAGCCCCAGCATTTT
TRBD2 | TRBJ2-5 | few | TRBV5-6 | CASTRLAQETQYF | TGTGCCAGCACCCGACTAGCTCAGGAGACCCAGTACTTC
- | TRBJ2-3 | few | TRBV9 | CASSVRAVSTDTQYF | TGTGCCAGCAGCGTAAGAGCGGTTAGCACAGATACGCAGTATTTT
- | TRBJ2-1 | many | TRBV7-2 | CAIEDRNYNEQFF | TGTGCCATCGAGGATAGAAACTACAATGAGCAGTTCTTC
- | TRBJ1-1 | once | TRBV6-5 | CASSPPGYTEAFF | TGTGCCAGCAGTCCCCCCGGATACACTGAAGCTTTCTTT
- | TRBJ1-3 | - | TRBV6-5 | CASSYGIQPGNTIYF | TGTGCCAGCAGTTACGGGATACAGCCTGGAAACACCATATATTTT
TRBD1 | TRBJ2-1 | few | TRBV4-2 | CASSQTDRVGEQFF | TGTGCCAGCAGCCAAACCGACAGGGTGGGGGAGCAGTTCTTC
- | TRBJ1-1 | few | TRBV7-9 | CASSLSSVENTEAFF | TGTGCCAGCAGCTTATCTAGCGTGGAGAACACTGAAGCTTTCTTT
- | TRBJ2-1 | few | TRBV10-3 | CAIASPVGWQFF | TGTGCCATCGCAAGTCCAGTGGGCTGGCAGTTCTTC
- | TRBJ1-2 | few | TRBV20-1 | CSASGQSYGYTF | TGCAGTGCTAGTGGGCAGTCCTATGGCTACACCTTC